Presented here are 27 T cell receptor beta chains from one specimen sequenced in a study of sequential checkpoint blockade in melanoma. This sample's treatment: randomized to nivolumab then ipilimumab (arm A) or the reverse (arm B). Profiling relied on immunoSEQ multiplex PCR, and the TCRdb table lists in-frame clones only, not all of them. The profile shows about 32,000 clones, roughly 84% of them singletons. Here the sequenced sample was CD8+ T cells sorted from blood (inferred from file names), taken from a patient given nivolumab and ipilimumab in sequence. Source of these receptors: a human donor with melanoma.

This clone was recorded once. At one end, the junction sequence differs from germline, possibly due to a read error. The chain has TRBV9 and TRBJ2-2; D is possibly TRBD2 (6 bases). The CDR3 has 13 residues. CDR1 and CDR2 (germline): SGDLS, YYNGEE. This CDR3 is CASSVVLSGELLF. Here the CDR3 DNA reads TGTGCCAGCAGCGTAGTCTTATCGGGGGAGCTGCTTTTT.

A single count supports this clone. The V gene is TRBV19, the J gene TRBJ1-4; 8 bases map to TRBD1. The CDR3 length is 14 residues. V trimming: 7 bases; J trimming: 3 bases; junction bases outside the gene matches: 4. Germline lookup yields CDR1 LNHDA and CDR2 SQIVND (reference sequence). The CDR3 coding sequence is TGTGCCAGTATCGCGGACAGGGCTAATGAAAAACTGTTTTTT. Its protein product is CASIADRANEKLFF.

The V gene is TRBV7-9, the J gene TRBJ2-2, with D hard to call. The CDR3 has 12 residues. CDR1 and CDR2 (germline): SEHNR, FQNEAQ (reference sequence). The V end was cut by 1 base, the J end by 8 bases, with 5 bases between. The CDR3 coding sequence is TGTGCCAGCAGCTTAGGACTTGGGGAGCTGTTTTTT. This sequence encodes CASSLGLGELFF.

The chain's CDR3 is CASSLAGATLQPQHF. DNA of the CDR3: TGTGCCAGCAGCCTGGCAGGGGCGACCCTTCAGCCCCAGCATTTT. This chain connects TRBV13 to TRBJ1-5, with D possibly matching TRBD1 (6 bases). Germline assignment: CDR1 PRHDT and CDR2 FYEKMQ (reference sequence). The CDR3 spans 15 residues. V was clipped by 5 bases and J by 6 bases, with 17 bases between them.

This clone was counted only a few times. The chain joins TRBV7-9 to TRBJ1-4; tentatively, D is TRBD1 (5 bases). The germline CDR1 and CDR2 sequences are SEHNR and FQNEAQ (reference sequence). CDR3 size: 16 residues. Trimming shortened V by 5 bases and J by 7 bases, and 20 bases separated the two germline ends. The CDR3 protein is CASSHTRGDGVEKLFF. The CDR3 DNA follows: TGTGCCAGCAGCCACACGCGGGGGGACGGGGTTGAAAAACTGTTTTTT.

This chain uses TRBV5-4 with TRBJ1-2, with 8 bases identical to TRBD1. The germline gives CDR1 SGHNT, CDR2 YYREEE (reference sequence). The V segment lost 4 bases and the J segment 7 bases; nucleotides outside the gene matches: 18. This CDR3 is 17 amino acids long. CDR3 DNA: TGTGCCAGCAGCCCGTCCGGGACAGGCATGATGGTACTTGGCTACACCTTC. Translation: CASSPSGTGMMVLGYTF.

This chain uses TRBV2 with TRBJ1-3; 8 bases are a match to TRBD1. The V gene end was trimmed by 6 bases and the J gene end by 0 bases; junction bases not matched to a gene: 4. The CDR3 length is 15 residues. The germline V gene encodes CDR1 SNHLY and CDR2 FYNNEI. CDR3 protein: CASSGQGSSGNTIYF. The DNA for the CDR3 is TGTGCCAGCAGCGGACAGGGTAGCTCTGGAAACACCATATATTTT.

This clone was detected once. The CDR3 sequence: CASSLPPSGSAIDEQFF. For the CDR3, the DNA is TGCGCCAGCAGCCTTCCCCCCAGCGGGAGCGCCATCGATGAGCAGTTCTTC. This chain connects TRBV4-1 to TRBJ2-1; 8 nucleotides align to TRBD2. The V and J ends lost 4 bases and 8 bases, in that order; junction bases with no gene match: 16. From germline, CDR1 is MGHRA and CDR2 YSYEKL. This CDR3 region has 17 residues.

The CDR3 DNA follows: TGTGCCAGCAGTTTAGTTAGGGACTACCACTATGGCTACACCTTC. Encoded protein: CASSLVRDYHYGYTF. The gene calls are TRBV28 and TRBJ1-2; the D gene is possibly TRBD1 (5 bases). V was clipped by 2 bases and J by 3 bases, with 13 bases between them. CDR3 length: 15 amino acids. Germline V gene sequence: CDR1 MDHEN, CDR2 SYDVKM.

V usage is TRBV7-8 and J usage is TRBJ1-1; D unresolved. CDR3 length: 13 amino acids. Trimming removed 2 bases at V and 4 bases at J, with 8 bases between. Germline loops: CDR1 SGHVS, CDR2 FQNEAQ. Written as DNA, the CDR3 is TGTGCCAGCAGCTTACTCCCAGGCACTGAAGCTTTCTTT. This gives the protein CASSLLPGTEAFF.

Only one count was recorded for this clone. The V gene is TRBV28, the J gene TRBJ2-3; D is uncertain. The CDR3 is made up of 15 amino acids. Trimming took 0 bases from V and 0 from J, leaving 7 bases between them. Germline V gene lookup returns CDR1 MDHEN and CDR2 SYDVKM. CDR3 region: CASSLWAGSTDTQYF. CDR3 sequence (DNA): TGTGCCAGCAGTTTATGGGCAGGTAGCACAGATACGCAGTATTTT.

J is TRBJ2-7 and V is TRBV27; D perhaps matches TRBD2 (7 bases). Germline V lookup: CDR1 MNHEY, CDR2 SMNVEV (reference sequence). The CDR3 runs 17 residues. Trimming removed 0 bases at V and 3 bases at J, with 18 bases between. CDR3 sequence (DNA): TGTGCCAGCAGTTTATCGATATTGGGGGAGGGGGGCTACGAGCAGTACTTC. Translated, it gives CASSLSILGEGGYEQYF.

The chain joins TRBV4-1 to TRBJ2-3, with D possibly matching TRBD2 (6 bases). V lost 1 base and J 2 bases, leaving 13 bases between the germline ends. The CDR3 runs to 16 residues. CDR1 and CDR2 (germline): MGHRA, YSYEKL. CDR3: CASSQVSGGFTDTQYF. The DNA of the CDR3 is TGCGCCAGCAGCCAAGTTAGCGGAGGGTTCACAGATACGCAGTATTTT.

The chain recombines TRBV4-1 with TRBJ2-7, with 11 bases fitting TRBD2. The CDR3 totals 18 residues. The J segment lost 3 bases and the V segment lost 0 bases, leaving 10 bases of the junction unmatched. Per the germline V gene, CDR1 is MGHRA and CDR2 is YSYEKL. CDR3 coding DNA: TGCGCCAGCAGCCAAGATGGATTAGGTACTAGCGGGAGCTACGAGCAGTACTTC. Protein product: CASSQDGLGTSGSYEQYF.

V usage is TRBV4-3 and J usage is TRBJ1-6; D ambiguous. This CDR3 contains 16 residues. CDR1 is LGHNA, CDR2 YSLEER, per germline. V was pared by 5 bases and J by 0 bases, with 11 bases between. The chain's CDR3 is CASSADLSSYNSPLHF. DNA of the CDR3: TGCGCCAGCAGCGCCGACTTAAGCTCCTATAATTCACCCCTCCACTTT.

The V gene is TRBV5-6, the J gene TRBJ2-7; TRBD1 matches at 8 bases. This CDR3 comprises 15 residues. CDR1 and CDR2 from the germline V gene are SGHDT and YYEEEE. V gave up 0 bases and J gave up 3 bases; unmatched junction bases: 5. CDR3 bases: TGTGCCAGCAGCTTGGACGGACAGGGACGCTACGAGCAGTACTTC. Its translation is CASSLDGQGRYEQYF.

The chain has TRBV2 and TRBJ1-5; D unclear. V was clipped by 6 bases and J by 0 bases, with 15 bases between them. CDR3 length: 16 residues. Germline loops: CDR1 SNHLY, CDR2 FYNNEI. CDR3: CASSFLGTHSNQPQHF. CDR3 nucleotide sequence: TGTGCCAGCAGCTTTCTAGGCACCCATAGCAATCAGCCCCAGCATTTT.

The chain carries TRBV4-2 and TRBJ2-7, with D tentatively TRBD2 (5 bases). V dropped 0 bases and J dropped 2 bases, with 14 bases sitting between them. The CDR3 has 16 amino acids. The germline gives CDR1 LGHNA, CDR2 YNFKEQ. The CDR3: CASSQERESLTYEQYF. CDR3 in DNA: TGTGCCAGCAGCCAAGAAAGGGAGTCGCTCACCTACGAGCAGTACTTC.

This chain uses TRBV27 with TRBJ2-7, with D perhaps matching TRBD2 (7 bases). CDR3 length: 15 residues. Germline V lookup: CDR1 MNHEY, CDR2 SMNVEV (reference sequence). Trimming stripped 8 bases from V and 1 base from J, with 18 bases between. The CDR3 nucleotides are TGTGCCAGCGGCCTGTCCCGGGGGGCGTCCTACGAGCAGTACTTC. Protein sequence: CASGLSRGASYEQYF.

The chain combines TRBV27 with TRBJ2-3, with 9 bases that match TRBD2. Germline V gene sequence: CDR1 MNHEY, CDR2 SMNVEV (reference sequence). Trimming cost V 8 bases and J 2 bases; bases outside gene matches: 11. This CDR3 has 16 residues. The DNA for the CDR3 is TGTGCCAGCTCCCTCGAGCGGGGGGCACCCACAGATACGCAGTATTTT. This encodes CASSLERGAPTDTQYF.

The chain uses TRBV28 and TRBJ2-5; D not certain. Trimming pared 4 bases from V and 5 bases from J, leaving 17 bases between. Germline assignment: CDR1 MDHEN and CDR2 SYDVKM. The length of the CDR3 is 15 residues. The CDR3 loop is CASSYPAAIGETQYF. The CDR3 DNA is TGTGCCAGCAGTTACCCCGCAGCAATCGGGGAGACCCAGTACTTC.

CDR3 bases: TGTGCCAGCTCGGTGACGGGACTAGCGGGAGAGGAAGATACGCAGTATTTT. This gives the protein CASSVTGLAGEEDTQYF. The chain combines TRBV18 with TRBJ2-3, with TRBD2 matching 14 bases. Trimming took 6 bases from V and 5 from J; bases not matched to a gene: 10. The germline CDR1 and CDR2 sequences are KGHSH and LQKENI. This CDR3 is built from 17 residues.

The CDR3 bases are TGTGCCAGCAGTTTATTGGCAGGGAACTATAATTCACCCCTCCACTTT. Protein: CASSLLAGNYNSPLHF. V usage is TRBV28 and J usage is TRBJ1-6; a possible D gene is TRBD1 (5 bases). This CDR3 has 16 amino acids. V was cut by 1 base and J by 3 bases, with 10 bases left in between. Looked up from germline, CDR1 is MDHEN and CDR2 is SYDVKM.

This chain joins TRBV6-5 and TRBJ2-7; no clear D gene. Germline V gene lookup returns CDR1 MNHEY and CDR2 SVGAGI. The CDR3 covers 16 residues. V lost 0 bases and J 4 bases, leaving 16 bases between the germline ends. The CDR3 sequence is CASSYSPDSSWYEQYF. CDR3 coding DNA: TGTGCCAGCAGTTACTCGCCAGACTCATCTTGGTACGAGCAGTACTTC.

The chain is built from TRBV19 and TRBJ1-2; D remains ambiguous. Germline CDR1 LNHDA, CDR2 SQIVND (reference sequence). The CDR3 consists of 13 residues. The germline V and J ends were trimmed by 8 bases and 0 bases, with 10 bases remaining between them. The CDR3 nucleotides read TGTGCCAGTTTCCCTAAAGCTAACTATGGCTACACCTTC. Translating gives CASFPKANYGYTF.

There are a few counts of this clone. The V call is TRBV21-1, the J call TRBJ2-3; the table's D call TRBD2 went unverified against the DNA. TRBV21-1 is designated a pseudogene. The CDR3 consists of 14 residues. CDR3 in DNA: TGTGCCACTCCCTGGCGGGGGGAATCGGATACGCAGTATTTT. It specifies CATPWRGESDTQYF.

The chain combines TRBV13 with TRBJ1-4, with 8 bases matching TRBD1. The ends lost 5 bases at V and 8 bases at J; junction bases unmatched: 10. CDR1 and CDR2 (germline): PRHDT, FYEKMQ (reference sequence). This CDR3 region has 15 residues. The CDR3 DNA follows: TGTGCCAGCAGCCTCAAACAGGGGGTTCTGGAAAAACTGTTTTTT. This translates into CASSLKQGVLEKLFF.